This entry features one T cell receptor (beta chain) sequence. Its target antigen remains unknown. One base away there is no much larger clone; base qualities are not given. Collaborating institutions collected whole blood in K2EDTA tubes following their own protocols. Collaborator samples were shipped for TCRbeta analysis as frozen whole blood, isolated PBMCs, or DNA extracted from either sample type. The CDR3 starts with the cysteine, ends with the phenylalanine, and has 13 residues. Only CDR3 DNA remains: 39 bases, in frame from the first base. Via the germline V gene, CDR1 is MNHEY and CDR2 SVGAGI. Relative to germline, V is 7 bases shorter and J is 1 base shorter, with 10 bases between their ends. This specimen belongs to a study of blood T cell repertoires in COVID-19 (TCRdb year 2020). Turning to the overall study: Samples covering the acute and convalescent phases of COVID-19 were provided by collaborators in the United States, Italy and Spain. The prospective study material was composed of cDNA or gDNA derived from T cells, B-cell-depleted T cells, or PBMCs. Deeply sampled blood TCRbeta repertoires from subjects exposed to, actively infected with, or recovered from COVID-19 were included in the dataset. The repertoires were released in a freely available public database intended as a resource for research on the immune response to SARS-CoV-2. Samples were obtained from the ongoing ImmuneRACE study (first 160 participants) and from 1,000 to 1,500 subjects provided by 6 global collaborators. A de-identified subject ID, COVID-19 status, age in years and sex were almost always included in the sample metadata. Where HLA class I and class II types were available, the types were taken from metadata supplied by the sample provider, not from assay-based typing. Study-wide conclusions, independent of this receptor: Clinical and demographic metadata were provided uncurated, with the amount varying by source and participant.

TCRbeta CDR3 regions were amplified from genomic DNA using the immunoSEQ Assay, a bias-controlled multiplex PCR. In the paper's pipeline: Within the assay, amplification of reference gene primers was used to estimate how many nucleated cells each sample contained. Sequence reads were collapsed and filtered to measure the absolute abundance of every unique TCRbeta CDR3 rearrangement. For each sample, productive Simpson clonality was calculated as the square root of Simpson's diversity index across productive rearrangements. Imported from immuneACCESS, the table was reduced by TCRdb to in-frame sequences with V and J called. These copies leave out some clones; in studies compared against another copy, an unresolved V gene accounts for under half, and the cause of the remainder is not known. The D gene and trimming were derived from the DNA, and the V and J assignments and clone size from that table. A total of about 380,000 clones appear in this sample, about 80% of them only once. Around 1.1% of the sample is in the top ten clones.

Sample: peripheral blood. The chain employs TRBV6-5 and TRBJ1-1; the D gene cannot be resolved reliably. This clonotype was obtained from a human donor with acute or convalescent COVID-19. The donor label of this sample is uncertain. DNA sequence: TGTGCCAGCAAGGTTGGCGGGAACACTGAAGCTTTCTTT. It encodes CASKVGGNTEAFF.